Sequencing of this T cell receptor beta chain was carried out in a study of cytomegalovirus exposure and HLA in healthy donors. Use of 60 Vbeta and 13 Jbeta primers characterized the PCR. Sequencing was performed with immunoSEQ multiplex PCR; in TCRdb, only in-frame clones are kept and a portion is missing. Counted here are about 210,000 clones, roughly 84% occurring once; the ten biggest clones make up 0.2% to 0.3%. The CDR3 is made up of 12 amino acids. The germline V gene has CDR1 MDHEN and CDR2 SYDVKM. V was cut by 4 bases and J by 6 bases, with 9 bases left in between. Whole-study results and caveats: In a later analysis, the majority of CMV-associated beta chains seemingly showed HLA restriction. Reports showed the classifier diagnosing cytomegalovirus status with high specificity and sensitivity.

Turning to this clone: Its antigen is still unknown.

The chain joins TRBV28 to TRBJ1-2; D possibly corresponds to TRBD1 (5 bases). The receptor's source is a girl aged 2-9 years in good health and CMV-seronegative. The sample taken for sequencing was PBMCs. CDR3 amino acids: CASSSGLHGYTF. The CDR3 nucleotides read TGTGCCAGCAGTTCGGGACTACATGGCTACACCTTC.